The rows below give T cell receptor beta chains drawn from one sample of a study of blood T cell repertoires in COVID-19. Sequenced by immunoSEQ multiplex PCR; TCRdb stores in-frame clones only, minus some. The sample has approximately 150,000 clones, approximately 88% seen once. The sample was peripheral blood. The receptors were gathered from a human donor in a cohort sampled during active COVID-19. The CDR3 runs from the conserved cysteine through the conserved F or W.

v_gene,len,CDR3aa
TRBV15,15,CATSRAGTGGEKLFF
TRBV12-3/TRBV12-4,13,CASTLARGEKLFF
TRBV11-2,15,CASSLLSGGQETQYF
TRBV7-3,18,CASSQQAGGRSGANVLTF
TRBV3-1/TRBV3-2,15,CASSQAHHYTYEQYF
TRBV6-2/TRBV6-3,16,CASSRRRGALANEQYF
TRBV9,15,CASSEAGGPPDTQYF
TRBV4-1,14,CASSPAGQLYGYTF
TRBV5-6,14,CASSLIGGDYGYTF
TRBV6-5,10,CASQGNGYTF
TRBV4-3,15,CASSQDPGGNQPQHF
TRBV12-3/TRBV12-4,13,CASSSTTPYEQYF
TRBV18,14,CASSPGPHTGELFF
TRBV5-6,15,CASSPLAANTGELFF
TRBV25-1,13,CASSGHSGGGYTF
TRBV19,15,CATRPHREAYNEQFF
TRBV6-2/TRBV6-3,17,CASSNPLTRRKNSPLHF
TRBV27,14,CASSPRDPSYEQYF
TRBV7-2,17,CASSPPGLAPVSGELFF
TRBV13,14,CASSLGGRGQPQHF
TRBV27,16,CASSRLTRSLDEKLFF
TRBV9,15,CASSVGPLGGYGYTF
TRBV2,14,CASSQQTNPYEQYF
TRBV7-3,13,CASSLGLHNEQFF
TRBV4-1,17,CASSHLGAGARGETQYF
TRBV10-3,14,CAISAEGRGSEQFF
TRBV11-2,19,CASSLASDYGYRGAYEQYF
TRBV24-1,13,CATSDPIAYEQFF
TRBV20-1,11,CSTYRDTEAFF
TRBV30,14,CAWSKGQYYHEQYF
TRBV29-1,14,CSVLTGGGNQPQHF
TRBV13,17,CASSPRGLGQGNTEAFF
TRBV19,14,CASSIQGANSPLHF
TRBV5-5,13,CASSFRSVTEAFF
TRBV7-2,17,CASRSGTGLTYNSPLHF
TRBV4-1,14,CASSYGQGWTEAFF
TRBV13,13,CASSSRPGSEQYF
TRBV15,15,CATSRDSAPGQPQHF
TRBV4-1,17,CASSQVKFRQSQETQYF
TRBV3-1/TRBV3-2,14,CASGDRVGHNEQFF
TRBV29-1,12,CSVRDRNQPQHF
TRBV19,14,CASSEKARAYGYTF
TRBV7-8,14,CASSLGGSADTQYF
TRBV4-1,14,CASSKDPLADGYTF
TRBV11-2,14,CASSRQGARDTQYF
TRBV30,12,CAWSTGESEQYF
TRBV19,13,CASSVGQGTEAFF
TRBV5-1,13,CASSGGPQETQYF
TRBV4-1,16,CASSQVGVQGRNIQYF
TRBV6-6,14,CASSYSNGEGGYTF
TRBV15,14,CATSITGEVYGYTF
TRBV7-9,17,CASSPFYQTGPNYGYTF
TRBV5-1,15,CASSWGDRASYEQYF
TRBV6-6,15,CASSRLAVGYNEQFF
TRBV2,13,CASNAGHGYEQYF
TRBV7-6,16,CASSLSADSSGNTIYF
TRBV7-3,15,CASSLRPDRVTEAFF